This TCR beta chain comes out of a study of shared clonotypes between healthy human individuals. Looking at the study overall: A donor's plate count was three for CD4 naive and three for CD4 memory; CD8 naive had two and CD8 memory one.

This CDR3 has 14 amino acids. The ends lost 6 bases at V and 13 bases at J; junction bases unmatched: 9. The germline gives CDR1 MNHEY, CDR2 SVGAGI. Regarding this clone: The antigen remains unidentified.

The deep-level immunoSEQ assay was used. Assay used: immunoSEQ multiplex PCR; TCRdb lists only in-frame clones, some missing. The repertoire consists of about 2 million clones, with approximately 95% occurring once and the leading ten covering 0.95% to 1.5%. Study conclusions and caveats: Donor scarcity curtailed the genetic and exposure-history diversity represented herein. Estimated clonotype richness was generally higher in naive than memory subsets.

Naive-designated CD8 cells lacked CD45RO, were positively enriched for CCR7, and omitted terminally differentiated effector memory CD45RA+ cells. The TCR comes from a man aged 18 to 29 in good health. The chain is built from TRBV6-5 and TRBJ1-6; 10 nucleotides align to TRBD1. Sequencing was carried out using naive CD8+ T cells sorted from blood. Here the CDR3 DNA reads TGTGCCAGCAGCCCCGGGACAGGGGTTTTGCCCCTCCACTTT. This translates into CASSPGTGVLPLHF.